This T cell receptor beta chain came from a study of T cells in Graves' hyperthyroidism and ophthalmopathy. Study-wide results and caveats: Among thyroid clonotypes expanded above 0.001, most also appeared in blood. Ophthalmopathy was separated from stable hyperthyroidism by a 13 V-J model.

The study left out patients who had uncontrolled infection, other autoimmune disease, pregnancy or lactation. Germline V gene lookup returns CDR1 DFQATT and CDR2 SNEGSKA (reference sequence). Unmatched junction bases numbered 14, after V lost 1 base and J lost 4 bases. The CDR3 has 17 residues. On this clonotype itself: No antigen is known for it.

RNA transcripts yielded amplified TCR beta CDR3 regions. A first-round RT-PCR of the TCR CDR3 used the HTBI primer set. Each CDR3 protein is one row after TCRdb ran MiXCR on the multiplex PCR reads. The sample shows about 480,000 distinct CDR3 sequences, 24% of them seen only once. Sequenced sample: blood. The chain links TRBV20-1 to TRBJ2-7; 9 bases map to TRBD2. The clonotype comes from a woman aged 25 to 39 with Graves' ophthalmopathy. The CDR3 reads CSARGFGVAGVEYEQYF. CDR3 in DNA: TGCAGTGCTAGAGGATTCGGAGTAGCGGGAGTTGAATACGAGCAGTACTTC.